This T cell receptor beta chain was captured by sequencing in a study of patients and donors after allogeneic stem cell transplantation. This clonotype appeared a few times. MiXCR, run by TCRdb on the RT-PCR reads, gives a single entry per CDR3 protein. The sample holds tens of thousands of distinct CDR3 sequences, about 25% seen once. This CDR3 contains 12 residues. The ends were cut back, 5 bases at V and 2 bases at J, with 6 bases in the middle. Germline CDR1 MNHEY, CDR2 SMNVEV (reference sequence). Sequenced input: blood, either unsorted or a sorted T cell fraction (not recorded which). The chain joins TRBV27 to TRBJ1-2; tentatively, D is TRBD1 (6 bases). The clonotype originates from a human donor who was either an allogeneic HSCT recipient or a stem cell or donor lymphocyte infusion donor (not recorded which). It is not recorded whose cells these are; they may come from a transplant donor. The CDR3 region is CASSGQNYGYTF. The CDR3 coding sequence is TGTGCCAGCAGTGGACAGAACTATGGCTACACCTTC.